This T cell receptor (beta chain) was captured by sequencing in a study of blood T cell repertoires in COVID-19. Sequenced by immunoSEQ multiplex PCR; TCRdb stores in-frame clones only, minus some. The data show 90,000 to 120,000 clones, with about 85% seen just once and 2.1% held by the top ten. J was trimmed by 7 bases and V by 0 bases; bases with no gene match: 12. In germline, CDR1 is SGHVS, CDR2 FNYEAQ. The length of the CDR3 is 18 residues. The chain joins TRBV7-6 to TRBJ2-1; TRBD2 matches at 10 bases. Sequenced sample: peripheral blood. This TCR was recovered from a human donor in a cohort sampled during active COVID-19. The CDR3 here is CASSLAASGRGGVNEQFF. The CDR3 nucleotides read TGTGCCAGCAGCTTAGCGGCTAGCGGGAGAGGGGGGGTTAATGAGCAGTTCTTC. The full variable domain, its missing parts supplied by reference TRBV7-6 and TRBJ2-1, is GAGVSQSPRYKVTKRGQDVALRCDPISGHVSLYWYRQALGQGPEFLTYFNYEAQQDKSGLPNDRFSAERPEGSISTLTIQRTEQRDSAMYRCASSLAASGRGGVNEQFFGPGTRLTVL.